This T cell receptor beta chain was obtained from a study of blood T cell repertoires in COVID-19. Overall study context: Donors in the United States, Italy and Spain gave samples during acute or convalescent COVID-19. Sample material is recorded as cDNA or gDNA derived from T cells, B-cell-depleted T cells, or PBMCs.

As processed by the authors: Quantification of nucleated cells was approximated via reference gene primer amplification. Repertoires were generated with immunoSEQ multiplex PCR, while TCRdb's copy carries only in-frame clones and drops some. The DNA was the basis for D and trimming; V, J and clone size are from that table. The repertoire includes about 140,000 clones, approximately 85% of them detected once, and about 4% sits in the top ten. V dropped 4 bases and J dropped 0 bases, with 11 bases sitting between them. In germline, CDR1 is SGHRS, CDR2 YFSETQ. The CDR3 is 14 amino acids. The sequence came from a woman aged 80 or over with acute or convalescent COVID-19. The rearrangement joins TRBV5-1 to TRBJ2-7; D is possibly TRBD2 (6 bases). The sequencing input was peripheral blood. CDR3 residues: CASSRDLSSYEQYF. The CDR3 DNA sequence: TGCGCCAGCAGCAGGGACTTAAGCTCCTACGAGCAGTACTTC.